This T cell receptor (beta chain) was captured by sequencing in a study of T-cell memory formation after mild COVID-19. At least ten counts were recorded for this clonotype. V lost 6 bases to trimming and J lost 2 bases; unmatched junction nucleotides: 5. Germline lookup yields CDR1 SGHTA and CDR2 FQGNSA. CDR3 length: 14 amino acids. MiXCR, run by TCRdb on the 5' RACE reads, gives a single entry per CDR3 protein. The profile shows about 470,000 distinct CDR3 sequences, roughly 18% of them singletons. The chain has TRBV7-2 and TRBJ2-5, with 8 bases identical to TRBD1. Material for sequencing was PBMCs or a T cell subset sorted from them (not recorded which). The source is an adult woman who had mild COVID-19 (a few samples of this study predate the infection). Cell type and time point are not known. The CDR3 nucleotides are TGTGCCAGCAGAATAAGACAGGGGCAAGAGACCCAGTACTTC. Translated: CASRIRQGQETQYF.